This TCR beta chain was retrieved from a study of blood T cell repertoires in COVID-19 (TCRdb year 2020). As for the study more broadly: Samples covering the acute and convalescent phases of COVID-19 were provided by collaborators in the United States, Italy and Spain. The prospective study material was composed of cDNA or gDNA derived from T cells, B-cell-depleted T cells, or PBMCs. Deeply sampled blood TCRbeta repertoires from subjects exposed to, actively infected with, or recovered from COVID-19 were included in the dataset. The repertoires were released in a freely available public database meant as a resource for research on the immune response to SARS-CoV-2. Samples came from the ongoing ImmuneRACE study (first 160 participants) plus 1,254 subjects from 6 global collaborators. Sample metadata almost always included a de-identified subject ID, COVID-19 status, age in years and sex. Where available, HLA class I and class II types were obtained from metadata supplied by the sample provider rather than from assay-based typing. General conclusions and limits of the study: The amount of clinical and demographic metadata varied by source and participant and was provided uncurated.

TCRbeta CDR3 regions were amplified from genomic DNA by means of the immunoSEQ Assay, a bias-controlled multiplex PCR. Under the source paper's analysis protocol: Within the assay, amplification of reference gene primers was used to estimate how many nucleated cells each sample contained. To quantify the absolute abundance of each unique TCRbeta CDR3 rearrangement, sequence reads were collapsed and filtered. For each sample, productive Simpson clonality was calculated by taking the square root of Simpson's diversity index across productive rearrangements. TCRdb obtained this table from immuneACCESS and retained in-frame rearrangements with V and J assigned. These tables miss some clones; where compared with another copy, unresolved V genes account for less than half of the shortfall, and the remainder is unexplained. Clone size and V and J calls were adopted from that table, with D and trimming inferred from the DNA. Here the sample has about 260,000 clones; 86% occur a single time. The biggest ten clones account for around 2.1% of the sample.

In the prospective study, participants were roughly 18 to 89 years old, resided in approximately 25 geographic areas of the United States, and were enrolled through a virtual design. Cohort assignment in the prospective study relied on participant-reported clinical history from a screening survey and a study questionnaire. ImmuneRACE Cohort 3 recovered participants were defined by two consecutive negative NP/OP PCR tests, healthcare professional clearance, or symptom resolution. In the prospective study, mobile phlebotomists collected whole blood, serum and a nasopharyngeal or oropharyngeal swab from each participant. Over an approximately 2-month period, participants in the prospective study had the option of providing additional blood draws and questionnaires. Before DNA extraction, blood samples from the prospective study were shipped at room temperature or frozen. From the germline V gene, CDR1 is MNHNS and CDR2 is SASEGT. The CDR3 starts with the cysteine, ends with the phenylalanine, and has 15 residues. Just CDR3 DNA is preserved here, 45 bases in frame from base 1. V was cut back by 3 bases and J by 0 bases, leaving a gap of 9 bases between them.

This clone was recorded once. Its antigen has not been determined. Within one base of it there is no much larger clone, and no base qualities were kept. This TCR was sampled from a woman between 50 and 59 years old who had recovered from COVID-19. The sequencing input was PBMCs or T cells enriched from blood (not recorded which). Recombination linked TRBV6-1 to TRBJ1-3, with no reliable assignment of the D segment. DNA sequence: TGTGCCAGCAGTGAGTACTTGAGCTCTGGAAACACCATATATTTT. It translates as CASSEYLSSGNTIYF.